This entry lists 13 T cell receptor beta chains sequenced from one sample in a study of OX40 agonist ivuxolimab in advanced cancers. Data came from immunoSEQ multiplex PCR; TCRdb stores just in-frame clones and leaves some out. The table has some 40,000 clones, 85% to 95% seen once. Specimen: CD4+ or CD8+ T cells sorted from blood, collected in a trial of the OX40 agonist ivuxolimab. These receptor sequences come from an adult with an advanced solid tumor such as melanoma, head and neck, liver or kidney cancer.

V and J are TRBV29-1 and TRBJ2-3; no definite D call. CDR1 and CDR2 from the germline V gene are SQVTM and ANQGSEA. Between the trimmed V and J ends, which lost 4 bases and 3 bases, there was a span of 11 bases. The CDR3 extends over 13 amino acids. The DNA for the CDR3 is TGCAGCGTTGTGGCCCAAAGGACAGATACGCAGTATTTT. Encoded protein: CSVVAQRTDTQYF.

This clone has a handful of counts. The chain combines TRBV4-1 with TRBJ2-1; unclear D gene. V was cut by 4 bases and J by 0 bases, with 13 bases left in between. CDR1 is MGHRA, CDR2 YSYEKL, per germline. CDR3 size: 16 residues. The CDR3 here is CASSPIRLVSYNEQFF. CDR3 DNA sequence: TGCGCCAGCAGCCCTATAAGACTTGTCTCCTACAATGAGCAGTTCTTC.

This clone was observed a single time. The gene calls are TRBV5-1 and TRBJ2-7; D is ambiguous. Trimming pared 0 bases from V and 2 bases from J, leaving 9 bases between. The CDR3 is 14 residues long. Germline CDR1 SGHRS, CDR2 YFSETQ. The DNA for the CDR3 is TGCGCCAGCAGCTTGGCCCTTACGGCCTACGAGCAGTACTTC. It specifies CASSLALTAYEQYF. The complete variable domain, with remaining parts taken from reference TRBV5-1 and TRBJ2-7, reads KAGVTQTPRYLIKTRGQQVTLSCSPISGHRSVSWYQQTPGQGLQFLFEYFSETQRNKGNFPGRFSGRQFSNSRSEMNVSTLELGDSALYLCASSLALTAYEQYFGPGTRLTVT.

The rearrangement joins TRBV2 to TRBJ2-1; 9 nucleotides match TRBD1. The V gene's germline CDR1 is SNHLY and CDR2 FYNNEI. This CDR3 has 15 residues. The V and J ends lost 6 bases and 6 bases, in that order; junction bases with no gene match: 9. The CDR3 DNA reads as TGTGCCAGCAGACAGGGACAGGGCATGGGCAATGAGCAGTTCTTC. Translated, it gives CASRQGQGMGNEQFF.

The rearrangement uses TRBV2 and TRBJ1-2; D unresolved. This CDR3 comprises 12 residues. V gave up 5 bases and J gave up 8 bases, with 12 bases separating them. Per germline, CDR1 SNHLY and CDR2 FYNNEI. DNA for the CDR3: TGTGCCAGCAGTCTCTCGCCAGTGGGCTACACCTTC. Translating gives CASSLSPVGYTF. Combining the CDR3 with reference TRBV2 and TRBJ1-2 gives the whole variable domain EPEVTQTPSHQVTQMGQEVILRCVPISNHLYFYWYRQILGQKVEFLVSFYNNEISEKSEIFDDQFSVERPDGSNFTLKIRSTKLEDSAMYFCASSLSPVGYTFGSGTRLTVV.

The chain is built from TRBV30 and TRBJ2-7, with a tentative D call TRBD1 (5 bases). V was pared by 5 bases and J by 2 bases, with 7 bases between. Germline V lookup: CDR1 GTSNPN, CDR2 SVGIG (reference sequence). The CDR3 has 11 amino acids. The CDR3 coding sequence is TGTGCCTGGGGACAAGCCTACGAGCAGTACTTC. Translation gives CAWGQAYEQYF. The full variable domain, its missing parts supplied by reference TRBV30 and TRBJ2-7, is SQTIHQWPATLVQPVGSPLSLECTVEGTSNPNLYWYRQAAGRGLQLLFYSVGIGQISSEVPQNLSASRPQDRQFILSSKKLLLSDSGFYLCAWGQAYEQYFGPGTRLTVT.

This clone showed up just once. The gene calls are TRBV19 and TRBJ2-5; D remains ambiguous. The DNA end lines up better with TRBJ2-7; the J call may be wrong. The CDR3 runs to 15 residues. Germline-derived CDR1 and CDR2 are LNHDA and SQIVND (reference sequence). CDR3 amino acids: CASSMGSGPTYEQYF. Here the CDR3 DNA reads TGTGCCAGTAGTATGGGGTCCGGGCCCACCTACGAGCAGTACTTC.

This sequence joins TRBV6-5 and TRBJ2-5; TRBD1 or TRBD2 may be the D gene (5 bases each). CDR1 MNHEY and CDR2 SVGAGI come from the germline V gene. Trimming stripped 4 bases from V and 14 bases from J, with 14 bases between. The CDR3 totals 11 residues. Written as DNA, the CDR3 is TGTGCCAGCAGTTCTCTTTCGGGGCTCTACTTC. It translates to CASSSLSGLYF.

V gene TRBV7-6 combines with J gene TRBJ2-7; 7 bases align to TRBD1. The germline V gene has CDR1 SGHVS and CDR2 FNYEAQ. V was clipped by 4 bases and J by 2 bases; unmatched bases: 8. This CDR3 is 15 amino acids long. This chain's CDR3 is CASSYRDSIAYEQYF. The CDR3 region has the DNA TGTGCCAGCAGCTACCGGGACAGCATAGCCTACGAGCAGTACTTC. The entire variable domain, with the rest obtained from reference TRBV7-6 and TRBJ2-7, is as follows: GAGVSQSPRYKVTKRGQDVALRCDPISGHVSLYWYRQALGQGPEFLTYFNYEAQQDKSGLPNDRFSAERPEGSISTLTIQRTEQRDSAMYRCASSYRDSIAYEQYFGPGTRLTVT.

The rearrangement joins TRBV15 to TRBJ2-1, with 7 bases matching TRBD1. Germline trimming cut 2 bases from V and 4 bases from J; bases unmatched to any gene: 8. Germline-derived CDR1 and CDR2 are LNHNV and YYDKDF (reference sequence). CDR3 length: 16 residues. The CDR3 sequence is CATSRIRQGPYNEQFF. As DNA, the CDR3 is TGTGCCACCAGCAGAATCAGACAGGGCCCTTACAATGAGCAGTTCTTC.

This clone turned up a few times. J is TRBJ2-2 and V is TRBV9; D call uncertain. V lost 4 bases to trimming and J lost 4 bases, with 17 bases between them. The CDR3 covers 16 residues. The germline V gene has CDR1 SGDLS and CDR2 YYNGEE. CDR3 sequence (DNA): TGTGCCAGCAGCCTAGTGGGCGGAGCGCTCACCGGGGAGCTGTTTTTT. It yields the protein CASSLVGGALTGELFF.

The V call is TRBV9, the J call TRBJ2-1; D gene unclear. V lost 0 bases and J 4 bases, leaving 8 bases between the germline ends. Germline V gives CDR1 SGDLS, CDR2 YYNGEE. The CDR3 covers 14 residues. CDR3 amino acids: CASSVGSGYNEQFF. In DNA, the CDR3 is TGTGCCAGCAGCGTAGGGAGTGGGTACAATGAGCAGTTCTTC.

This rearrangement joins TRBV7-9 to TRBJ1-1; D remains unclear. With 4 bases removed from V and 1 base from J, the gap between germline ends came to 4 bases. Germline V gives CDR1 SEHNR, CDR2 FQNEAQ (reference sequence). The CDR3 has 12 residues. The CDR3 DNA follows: TGTGCCAGCAGCTGGGGGAACACTGAAGCTTTCTTT. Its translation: CASSWGNTEAFF. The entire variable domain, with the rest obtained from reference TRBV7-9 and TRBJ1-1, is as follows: DTGVSQNPRHKITKRGQNVTFRCDPISEHNRLYWYRQTLGQGPEFLTYFQNEAQLEKSRLLSDRFSAERPKGSFSTLEIQRTEQGDSAMYLCASSWGNTEAFFGQGTRLTVV.